Included here is one TCR beta chain sequence, with context. Its antigen is not identified. Investigators reverse transcribed all isolated RNA, so they sequenced expressed TCRB transcripts. Sequencing of naive, central memory and regulatory T cell samples gave an average of roughly 3.6 million reads. Profiled with immunoSEQ multiplex PCR; TCRdb holds only in-frame clones, not every one. This sample has 810,000 or so clones, with 17% found just once. These data belong to a study of beta chain features in type 1 diabetes. Study-wide results and limits: VDJ junctions sequenced from type 1 diabetes patients showed fewer insertions and more deletions.

All of the sorted populations showed purity greater than 95%. This CDR3 is 17 amino acids long. In germline, CDR1 is LNHDA, CDR2 SQIVND (reference sequence). V was clipped by 6 bases and J by 0 bases, with 18 bases between them. The source is a woman between 18 and 29 years old in good health. The chain has TRBV19 and TRBJ2-4; D is perhaps TRBD1 (6 bases). The sequencing sample was made of naive CD4+ T cells from blood. The CDR3 DNA reads as TGTGCCAGTAGCCAAGCCGTGACAGGACTAGCCAAAAACATTCAGTACTTC. It codes for CASSQAVTGLAKNIQYF.